This TCR beta chain was sequenced in a study of OX40 agonist ivuxolimab in advanced cancers. V trimming: 8 bases; J trimming: 2 bases; junction bases outside the gene matches: 3. Per germline, CDR1 SNHLY and CDR2 FYNNEI. This CDR3 has 12 amino acids. Only in-frame clones appear in the TCRdb table, and some are missing; sequencing was by immunoSEQ multiplex PCR. The profile shows tens of thousands of clones, about nine tenths of them singletons. The sequence derives from an adult with an advanced solid tumor such as melanoma, head and neck, liver or kidney cancer. Sequencing was performed on CD4+ or CD8+ T cells sorted from blood, taken in a trial of the OX40 agonist ivuxolimab. The V call is TRBV2, the J call TRBJ2-7; 7 bases match TRBD1. The CDR3 nucleotides read TGTGCCAGCGAACAGGGGACCTACGAGCAGTACTTC. Its protein product is CASEQGTYEQYF.